The entry that follows covers one T cell receptor beta chain sequence. Its recognized antigen is unknown. The sample holds no much larger clone one base away, and base qualities are not on file. Genomic DNA was extracted from sorted cells for sequencing of the TCRbeta CDR3 region. The immunoSEQ Assay was used to sequence the TCRbeta CDR3 regions. TCRdb took over this immuneACCESS table, retaining in-frame rearrangements with V and J assigned. Such tables are incomplete; in checked studies, under half of the missing clones stem from an unresolved V gene, and the remainder is unexplained. This sample lists approximately 70,000 clones; 80% to 90% were detected once. Around 0.9% of the sample goes to the ten largest clones. This sample is part of a study of OX40 agonist ivuxolimab in advanced cancers. About the full investigation: Ivuxolimab was a fully human IgG2 agonistic monoclonal antibody targeting the costimulatory receptor OX40 (CD134). In the dose-escalation cohort, 70% to 85% of patients were male, and the mean age was 60 years with a range of about 20 to 90. Prior anti-PD-1, anti-PD-L1 or anti-CTLA-4 therapy was permitted, and 40% to 50% of dose-escalation patients had received checkpoint inhibitors. Intravenous ivuxolimab was administered to patients every 2 weeks at six dose levels: 0.01, 0.1, 0.3, 1.5, 3 and 10 mg/kg. Peripheral TCRbeta sequencing aimed to test whether ivuxolimab altered TCR sequence diversity and caused clonal T-cell expansion. The monotherapy dose-escalation portion (N ≈ 57 patients) of the phase I ivuxolimab trial is reported in the paper. Partial responses were achieved by three dose-escalation patients, of whom one had hepatocellular carcinoma and two had cutaneous melanoma. Of the 50 or so patients in dose escalation, 19 had hepatocellular carcinoma, some 15 had melanoma, 9 had renal cell carcinoma and 9 had head and neck cancer. Overall results and qualifications from the work: At doses from 0.1 to 3.0 mg/kg, clonal expansion was seen in both CD4+ and CD8+ blood T cells between baseline and week 6. In the 0.1-3.0 mg/kg groups, partial responders had among the lowest normalized peripheral clonal expansion, particularly in CD8+ T cells. Low levels of normalized T-cell clonal expansion were also seen in some nonresponding patients. After ivuxolimab, CD8+ T cells had more expanded clones than CD4+ T cells on average. The antigen specificity of the peripheral T cells that underwent clonal expansion was not determined.

V loses 8 bases of germline sequence and J loses 0 bases, and the interval between the two ends is 7 bases. CDR1 and CDR2, per the germline V gene, are MNHEY and SVGAGI. Including cysteine and phenylalanine, the CDR3 has 13 amino acids. Just the 39-base CDR3 DNA is kept, in frame starting at base 1. The trial excluded patients who had a history of autoimmune disease or who were on systemic immunosuppression. In every dose cohort, peripheral blood was drawn for TCR sequencing at baseline, cycle 4 day 1, and cycle 7 day 1. The samples were taken from a phase I, first-in-human, multicenter, open-label dose-escalation trial of ivuxolimab. Adults with locally advanced or metastatic head and neck squamous cell, hepatocellular, melanoma or renal cell carcinoma were enrolled in the trial. Before TCR sequencing, CD4+ T cells and CD8+ T cells from peripheral blood were sorted into separate populations.

The TCR sequence derives from an adult with an advanced solid tumor such as melanoma, head and neck, liver or kidney cancer. Sequencing used CD4+ or CD8+ T cells sorted from blood, obtained in a trial of the OX40 agonist ivuxolimab. The rearranged segments are TRBV6-5 and TRBJ2-2, with a weak D call of TRBD1 (6 bases match). The bases read TGTGCCAGCGGACAGACGAACACCGGGGAGCTGTTTTTT. It codes for CASGQTNTGELFF.